This is a list of T cell receptor beta chains from one sample in a study of beta chain features in type 1 diabetes. Measured with immunoSEQ multiplex PCR; TCRdb has only the in-frame clones, and not every one. The top ten hold about 1% of the sample, which has around 340,000 clones, approximately 9.7% seen once. Sequencing input: central memory CD4+ T cells from blood. The receptors here all came from a man aged 25-40 years with type 1 diabetes. CDR3s leave out the opening cysteine and the closing phenylalanine or tryptophan.

>TRBV19|11|TRBJ2-3
ASSIGRGDTQY
>TRBV28|13|TRBJ1-5
ASSALHGGYQPQH
>TRBV7-2|14|TRBJ2-7
ASSFSRDRGIVQQY
>TRBV23-1|11|TRBJ1-1
ASSQSKETEAF
>TRBV7-2|14|TRBJ1-4
ASSLASLATNEKLF
>TRBV10-3|13|TRBJ2-3
AISARGEGTDTQY
>TRBV5-1|12|TRBJ1-6
ASSVGDSNSPLH
>TRBV7-8|13|TRBJ1-3
ASSLRMFSGNTIY
>TRBV30|10|TRBJ1-2
AWSPRDYGYT
>TRBV4-3|13|TRBJ2-7
ASSHGTGGSYEQY
>TRBV2|11|TRBJ2-5
ASSRGSGETQY
>TRBV6-6|12|TRBJ1-6
ASSTMGQGSPLH
>TRBV4-3|12|TRBJ2-3
ASSQERQADTQY
>TRBV14|15|TRBJ2-5
ASSHASGGPGRETQY
>TRBV7-6|13|TRBJ1-5
ASSPGWRGNQPQH
>TRBV6-5|14|TRBJ2-2
ASSYESGALAGELF
>TRBV7-2|11|TRBJ1-2
ASSLDRRWGYT
>TRBV6-5|12|TRBJ2-3
ASSSGLRTDTQY
>TRBV11-2|13|TRBJ2-7
ASSSGTGVVYEQY
>TRBV7-2|12|TRBJ2-7
ASKETGTRYEQY
>TRBV2|14|TRBJ2-3
ASSADRGSGRDTQY
>TRBV7-2|14|TRBJ1-1
ASSRGLQGSRTEAF
>TRBV5-4|13|TRBJ2-3
ASSSRTDSTDTQY
>TRBV5-6|13|TRBJ2-7
ASSIGDRDFYEQY